A selection of T cell receptor beta chains follows, all from one sample in a study of OX40 agonist ivuxolimab in advanced cancers. The method was immunoSEQ multiplex PCR; TCRdb's version includes in-frame clones alone and lacks a portion of them. This table has about 61,000 clones, around 92% appearing once. The sample consisted of CD4+ or CD8+ T cells sorted from blood, taken in a trial of the OX40 agonist ivuxolimab. All receptors come from an adult with an advanced solid tumor such as melanoma, head and neck, liver or kidney cancer. The CDR3 runs from the conserved cysteine through the conserved F or W. D genes are given only for firm matches. Where a row states a size, it is once, few, many or the class of an expanded clone; other rows omit it.

J gene	clone size	V gene	D gene	CDR3 protein	CDR3 DNA
TRBJ1-5	-	TRBV15	-	CATTRGGYQPQHF	TGTGCCACCACCCGAGGCGGTTATCAGCCCCAGCATTTT
TRBJ1-6	-	TRBV28	-	CASSLGLFYPLHF	TGTGCCAGCAGTTTAGGACTCTTCTACCCCCTCCACTTT
TRBJ2-7	-	TRBV19	-	CASGHREYEQYF	TGTGCCAGTGGACACAGGGAGTACGAGCAGTACTTC
TRBJ2-1	-	TRBV16	-	CASSQRAGDEQFF	TGTGCCAGCAGCCAACGGGCCGGGGATGAGCAGTTCTTC
TRBJ2-1	-	TRBV6-1	-	CASKYTSEQYNEQFF	TGTGCCAGCAAGTACACCAGCGAGCAGTACAATGAGCAGTTCTTC
TRBJ1-5	-	TRBV19	-	CASSSVSLLDSNQPQHF	TGTGCCAGTAGTTCAGTGAGTCTCCTCGATAGCAATCAGCCCCAGCATTTT
TRBJ1-6	-	TRBV28	TRBD1	CASSLIDRDYSPLHF	TGTGCCAGCAGTTTAATTGACAGGGACTATTCACCCCTCCACTTT
TRBJ2-3	-	TRBV28	-	CASSPRGKYTTDTQYF	TGTGCCAGCAGTCCCCGGGGAAAATATACGACAGATACGCAGTATTTT
TRBJ2-6	once	TRBV25-1	-	CASSAAHANVLTF	TGTGCCAGCAGTGCTGCACACGCCAACGTCCTGACTTTC
TRBJ2-3	-	TRBV6-4	TRBD1	CASRDRYTDTQYF	TGTGCCAGCCGGGACAGGTACACAGATACGCAGTATTTT
TRBJ1-5	-	TRBV27	-	CASSLAGVSNQPQHF	TGTGCCAGCAGTTTAGCAGGGGTCAGCAATCAGCCCCAGCATTTT
TRBJ2-3	-	TRBV28	-	CASSLDDADTQYF	TGTGCCAGCAGTTTGGACGATGCAGATACGCAGTATTTT
TRBJ2-3	-	TRBV20-1	-	CSASSTDTQYF	TGCAGTGCTTCTAGCACAGATACGCAGTATTTT
TRBJ2-2	once	TRBV29-1	-	CSVEYGGNGELFF	TGCAGCGTTGAATATGGGGGAAACGGGGAGCTGTTTTTT
TRBJ1-5	-	TRBV7-8	-	CASSAELADQPQHF	TGTGCCAGCAGCGCAGAGCTAGCGGATCAGCCCCAGCATTTT
TRBJ2-2	-	TRBV9	TRBD1	CASSVVGTGTGELFF	TGTGCCAGCAGCGTGGTGGGGACAGGGACCGGGGAGCTGTTTTTT
TRBJ1-1	-	TRBV4-3	-	CASSAPWDTEAFF	TGCGCCAGCAGCGCCCCATGGGACACTGAAGCTTTCTTT
TRBJ2-1	-	TRBV19	-	CASSIDPSSYNEQFF	TGTGCCAGTAGTATAGATCCGAGCTCCTACAATGAGCAGTTCTTC
TRBJ2-1	once	TRBV25-1	TRBD1	CGGQGYNEQFF	TGCGGGGGACAGGGGTACAATGAGCAGTTCTTC
TRBJ2-1	-	TRBV7-2	TRBD2	CASSPLAGVDNEQFF	TGTGCCAGCAGCCCACTAGCGGGGGTAGACAATGAGCAGTTCTTC
TRBJ1-2	-	TRBV6-6	-	CASSRDNYYGYTF	TGTGCCAGCAGTCGGGACAACTACTATGGCTACACCTTC
TRBJ1-1	few	TRBV6-5	-	CASSYSNTEAFF	TGTGCCAGCAGTTATTCGAACACTGAAGCTTTCTTT
TRBJ1-6	-	TRBV30	-	CAWSVRGTSYNSPLHF	TGTGCCTGGAGTGTACGGGGGACCTCCTATAATTCACCCCTCCACTTT
TRBJ1-1	-	TRBV6-5	-	CASSKNGWRTEAFF	TGTGCCAGCAGTAAAAACGGGTGGCGCACTGAAGCTTTCTTT
TRBJ2-1	-	TRBV7-2	-	CASSLDGPLDEQFF	TGTGCCAGCAGCTTAGACGGGCCTCTGGATGAGCAGTTCTTC
TRBJ2-7	-	TRBV15	-	CATSRDQGIFDYEQYF	TGTGCCACCAGCAGAGATCAGGGGATATTTGACTACGAGCAGTACTTC
TRBJ1-1	few	TRBV30	-	CAWRGVTEAFF	TGTGCCTGGAGGGGGGTCACTGAAGCTTTCTTT
TRBJ1-2	-	TRBV12-5	TRBD1	CASGLFRHGAGGVYGYTF	TGTGCTAGTGGTTTGTTTCGGCACGGGGCAGGGGGCGTCTATGGCTACACCTTC
TRBJ2-7	-	TRBV30	TRBD1	CTWGQGREQYF	TGTACCTGGGGACAGGGCCGCGAGCAGTACTTC
TRBJ1-1	-	TRBV13	-	CASSPGNTEAFF	TGTGCCAGCAGCCCAGGGAACACTGAAGCTTTCTTT
TRBJ1-1	-	TRBV30	-	CAWSNGNTEAFF	TGTGCCTGGAGTAACGGGAACACTGAAGCTTTCTTT
TRBJ1-5	-	TRBV4-2	-	CASSQDGAVRQPQHF	TGTGCCAGCAGCCAAGACGGAGCGGTGCGGCAGCCCCAGCATTTT
TRBJ1-1	-	TRBV27	-	CASSPGNTEAFF	TGTGCCAGCAGTCCGGGTAACACTGAAGCTTTCTTT
TRBJ2-1	-	TRBV4-1	TRBD2	CASSHSSGRSYNEQFF	TGCGCCAGCAGCCATAGTAGCGGGAGATCGTACAATGAGCAGTTCTTC
TRBJ2-5	-	TRBV5-4	-	CASSRNPLVAETQYF	TGTGCCAGCAGCCGGAACCCACTAGTAGCGGAGACCCAGTACTTC
TRBJ1-2	-	TRBV16	-	CASSPVWPGANYGYTF	TGTGCCAGCAGTCCCGTATGGCCAGGGGCTAACTATGGCTACACCTTC
TRBJ1-3	-	TRBV30	-	CAWTERAGSGNTIYF	TGTGCCTGGACGGAGAGGGCAGGCTCTGGAAACACCATATATTTT
TRBJ1-5	-	TRBV30	-	CAWSVLGNQPQHF	TGTGCCTGGAGTGTACTGGGAAATCAGCCCCAGCATTTT
TRBJ1-1	-	TRBV6-6	TRBD1	CASSYDRGETNTEAFF	TGTGCCAGCAGTTACGACAGGGGAGAAACGAACACTGAAGCTTTCTTT
TRBJ1-3	once	TRBV4-1	-	CASSQGGNTIYF	TGCGCCAGCAGCCAAGGTGGAAACACCATATATTTT
TRBJ2-1	-	TRBV7-9	TRBD1	CASSPATGSYNEQFF	TGTGCCAGCAGCCCAGCGACAGGGTCCTACAATGAGCAGTTCTTC
TRBJ2-2	-	TRBV4-2	-	CASSPRLAGELFF	TGTGCCAGCAGTCCCCGACTTGCCGGGGAGCTGTTTTTT
TRBJ2-5	-	TRBV4-3	-	CASSQGYYPEETQYF	TGCGCCAGCAGCCAAGGCTATTACCCAGAAGAGACCCAGTACTTC
TRBJ1-6	-	TRBV10-3	-	CAISRAGSSYNSPLHF	TGTGCCATCTCCCGGGCAGGGAGCTCCTATAATTCACCCCTCCACTTT
TRBJ1-3	-	TRBV6-1	-	CASKDGGTGNTIYF	TGTGCCAGCAAAGACGGAGGAACTGGAAACACCATATATTTT
TRBJ2-3	-	TRBV7-3	-	CASSSYPSTDTQYF	TGTGCCAGCAGCTCCTACCCAAGCACAGATACGCAGTATTTT
TRBJ2-7	-	TRBV28	TRBD1	CASSGQGYEQYF	TGTGCCAGCAGTGGACAGGGTTACGAGCAGTACTTC
TRBJ1-1	-	TRBV19	-	CASSISVNTEAFF	TGTGCCAGTAGTATTAGTGTGAACACTGAAGCTTTCTTT
TRBJ1-5	-	TRBV28	TRBD1	CASSLAVGQLLFQPQHF	TGTGCCAGCAGCCTAGCGGTGGGACAGTTATTATTCCAGCCCCAGCATTTT
TRBJ2-7	-	TRBV28	TRBD1	CASSLGQGPYEQYF	TGTGCCAGCAGTTTGGGACAGGGCCCCTACGAGCAGTACTTC
TRBJ1-6	-	TRBV6-5	TRBD1	CASSYRTGNSPLHF	TGTGCCAGCAGTTACCGGACAGGGAATTCACCCCTCCACTTT
TRBJ2-1	-	TRBV27	-	CASSQTGRAEQFF	TGTGCCAGCAGTCAGACAGGGAGGGCTGAGCAGTTCTTC
TRBJ2-1	-	TRBV7-9	-	CASSPDGFWYNEQFF	TGTGCCAGCAGCCCCGACGGTTTTTGGTACAATGAGCAGTTCTTC
TRBJ1-5	few	TRBV19	-	CASGGGWGQPQHF	TGTGCCAGTGGAGGAGGATGGGGTCAGCCCCAGCATTTT
TRBJ2-1	-	TRBV4-3	-	CASSQDGGRYNEQFF	TGCGCCAGCAGCCAAGATGGAGGTAGATACAATGAGCAGTTCTTC
TRBJ1-1	-	TRBV27	-	CASSSQGYTEAFF	TGTGCCAGCAGTTCACAGGGATACACTGAAGCTTTCTTT
TRBJ1-1	-	TRBV4-3	-	CASSPLIGGGEAFF	TGCGCCAGCAGCCCCCTAATCGGCGGGGGAGAAGCTTTCTTT
TRBJ2-7	-	TRBV4-3	-	CASSQDRGAASYEQYF	TGCGCCAGCAGCCAAGATAGGGGCGCCGCTTCCTACGAGCAGTACTTC
TRBJ2-1	-	TRBV11-3	-	CASSSGTGTANEQFF	TGTGCCAGCAGCTCCGGGACCGGGACCGCGAATGAGCAGTTCTTC